The clone carrying this TCR beta chain was seen a single time. What it binds is not known. Per germline, CDR1 SGDLS and CDR2 YYNGEE. This CDR3 has 15 amino acids. With 3 bases removed from V and 6 bases from J, the gap between germline ends came to 15 bases. The data belong to a study of cytomegalovirus exposure and HLA in healthy donors. Study summary: A later analysis reported the approximately 120 validation repertoires used the same platform as the roughly 700 first-cohort repertoires.

The donors were part of the validation cohort, which consisted of about 120 subjects and was separate from the first cohort of 666 subjects. Assay used: immunoSEQ multiplex PCR; TCRdb lists only in-frame clones, some missing. The sample shows 100,000 to 150,000 clones, 90% to 96% of them seen only once. Study findings and constraints: First-cohort TCR clusters tended to co-occur in the 130 or so validation repertoires, a later analysis found. TCR beta chains numbering more than 150 were designated cytomegalovirus-associated.

V gene TRBV9 combines with J gene TRBJ1-4; maybe TRBD1 (6 bases). Material for sequencing was PBMCs. The origin of this receptor is a man in his late teens or twenties in good health and CMV-seronegative. The CDR3 here is CASSGQGRVDEKLFF. In nucleotides, the CDR3 is TGTGCCAGCAGCGGCCAGGGGAGGGTGGATGAAAAACTGTTTTTT. Based on the CDR3 plus reference TRBV9 and TRBJ1-4, the full variable domain is DSGVTQTPKHLITATGQRVTLRCSPRSGDLSVYWYQQSLDQGLQFLIQYYNGEERAKGNILERFSAQQFPDLHSELNLSSLELGDSALYFCASSGQGRVDEKLFFGSGTQLSVL.